These 25 T cell receptor beta chains share one sample of origin, sequenced in a study of glioma-infiltrating T cells after dendritic cell vaccination. Time point noted: after dendritic cell vaccination, including at tumor progression/relapse. Assay: immunoSEQ multiplex PCR; the TCRdb copy retains only in-frame clones and omits some. The sample yields 50,000 to 55,000 clones, around nine tenths seen once. The sequencing used blood, collected after dendritic cell vaccination. The receptor source for this set is a human donor with glioblastoma.

J is TRBJ2-1 and V is TRBV7-3, with 8 bases fitting TRBD2. Germline V gives CDR1 SGHTA, CDR2 FQGTGA. With 6 bases clipped from V and 0 bases from J, the junction kept 4 bases outside the gene matches. This CDR3 contains 15 residues. CDR3 loop: CASRVSGSSYNEQFF. The CDR3 bases are TGTGCCAGCAGGGTGAGCGGGAGCTCCTACAATGAGCAGTTCTTC.

This sequence joins TRBV27 and TRBJ1-4, with D tentatively TRBD1 (5 bases). Trimming stripped 3 bases from V and 11 bases from J, with 16 bases between. Germline values: CDR1 MNHEY, CDR2 SMNVEV (reference sequence). There are 14 residues in the CDR3. CDR3 sequence: CASSFARANAKLFF. Written as DNA, the CDR3 is TGTGCCAGCAGTTTCGCCAGGGCCAATGCGAAACTGTTTTTT.

This clone was detected only once. The rearrangement joins TRBV7-9 to TRBJ2-3; D is perhaps TRBD1 (5 bases). The germline CDR1 and CDR2 sequences are SEHNR and FQNEAQ (reference sequence). CDR3 length: 14 amino acids. V lost 9 bases, J lost 0 bases, and 13 bases lay in between. The CDR3: CARQTGPSTDTQYF. The CDR3 DNA is TGTGCCAGACAAACAGGCCCTAGCACAGATACGCAGTATTTT.

CDR3 DNA sequence: TGTGCCAGCAGTATAGCGGAGGGTGGCTACACCTTC. Its translation is CASSIAEGGYTF. The chain uses TRBV28 and TRBJ1-2; no firm D call. The germline V and J ends were trimmed by 5 bases and 7 bases, with 11 bases remaining between them. CDR3 length equals 12 residues. Germline V lookup: CDR1 MDHEN, CDR2 SYDVKM.

The CDR3 spells CAWSFRTSGSENEQFF. Written as DNA, the CDR3 is TGTGCCTGGAGTTTCCGGACTAGCGGGAGTGAGAATGAGCAGTTCTTC. This chain links TRBV30 with TRBJ2-1; 13 positions match TRBD2. Germline values: CDR1 GTSNPN, CDR2 SVGIG (reference sequence). The V gene end was trimmed by 2 bases and the J gene end by 7 bases; junction bases not matched to a gene: 8. The CDR3 contains 16 residues.

The chain uses TRBV28 and TRBJ2-7, with D possibly being TRBD2 (5 bases). CDR1 and CDR2 from the germline V gene are MDHEN and SYDVKM. The CDR3 is 15 residues long. Trimming removed 3 bases from V and 0 bases from J, with 12 bases in between. The DNA for the CDR3 is TGTGCCAGCAGTTTTGGAGGACGGCTCTCCTACGAGCAGTACTTC. Translation gives CASSFGGRLSYEQYF.

This clone has just one count. The chain combines TRBV5-1 with TRBJ2-1; unclear D gene. CDR1 and CDR2 from the germline V gene are SGHRS and YFSETQ. The CDR3 covers 15 residues. Trimming stripped 4 bases from V and 0 bases from J, with 11 bases between. Here the CDR3 DNA reads TGCGCCAGCAGCGCGATGTCTGGCTCCTACAATGAGCAGTTCTTC. It encodes CASSAMSGSYNEQFF.

The V call is TRBV6-5, the J call TRBJ2-7; D possibly corresponds to TRBD1 (6 bases). Germline CDR1 MNHEY, CDR2 SVGAGI. Trimming stripped 4 bases from V and 9 bases from J, with 16 bases between. The CDR3 is 13 residues long. CDR3 nucleotides: TGTGCCAGCAGTTTTGCCCAGGGGATAACGCAGTACTTC. Amino acid sequence: CASSFAQGITQYF.

The V and J genes are TRBV28 and TRBJ2-6; the D is unclear. The length of the CDR3 is 15 residues. Trimming removed 5 bases at V and 0 bases at J, with 8 bases between. Germline-derived CDR1 and CDR2 are MDHEN and SYDVKM. The CDR3 reads CASSLHSSGANVLTF. The CDR3 DNA follows: TGTGCCAGCAGTCTCCACTCCTCTGGGGCCAACGTCCTGACTTTC.

This sequence joins TRBV27 and TRBJ2-5; D not resolved. Germline assignment: CDR1 MNHEY and CDR2 SMNVEV (reference sequence). CDR3 size: 15 residues. V dropped 4 bases and J dropped 3 bases, with 15 bases sitting between them. CDR3 in amino acids: CASSWWVGEKETQYF. For the CDR3, the DNA is TGTGCCAGCAGTTGGTGGGTAGGAGAAAAAGAGACCCAGTACTTC.

The rearrangement links TRBV5-6 to TRBJ2-7; D possibly corresponds to TRBD2 (5 bases). The germline V gene has CDR1 SGHDT and CDR2 YYEEEE. The length of the CDR3 is 14 residues. V was shortened by 2 bases and J by 0 bases, with 9 bases between the two germline ends. The CDR3 region has the DNA TGTGCCAGCAGCTTTGGGAGCGACTCCTACGAGCAGTACTTC. The encoded protein is CASSFGSDSYEQYF.

The chain links TRBV7-2 to TRBJ1-5, with a possible D match to TRBD1 (5 bases). Germline CDR1 reads SGHTA; CDR2 reads FQGNSA. The CDR3 is made up of 15 amino acids. V was clipped by 5 bases and J by 0 bases, with 11 bases between them. CDR3 in DNA: TGTGCCAGCAGCCGCGACAGTTCTAGCAATCAGCCCCAGCATTTT. This sequence encodes CASSRDSSSNQPQHF.

J is TRBJ2-1 and V is TRBV6-4; D possibly corresponds to TRBD2 (7 bases). CDR1 and CDR2 (germline): MRHNA, SNTAGT. This CDR3 contains 13 residues. V was pared by 5 bases and J by 14 bases, with 19 bases between. The CDR3 sequence is CASSPLETGGKFF. The CDR3, as DNA: TGTGCCAGCAGTCCCCTAGAAACGGGGGGCAAGTTCTTC.

This clone appeared once. The rearrangement links TRBV5-1 to TRBJ2-2, with D possibly matching TRBD1 (6 bases). From germline, CDR1 is SGHRS and CDR2 YFSETQ. V was clipped by 6 bases and J by 4 bases, with 13 bases between them. The CDR3 consists of 14 residues. The CDR3: CASNSRQATGELFF. CDR3 in DNA: TGCGCCAGCAATAGTCGACAGGCCACCGGGGAGCTGTTTTTT.

The rearrangement uses TRBV2 and TRBJ2-7; TRBD1 is a possible D gene (5 bases). This CDR3 contains 11 residues. Trimming cost V 8 bases and J 7 bases, with 12 bases left between them. CDR1 is SNHLY and CDR2 is FYNNEI in the germline V gene. The CDR3 protein is CASGAKTEQYF. Here the CDR3 DNA reads TGTGCCAGCGGGGCGAAAACTGAGCAGTACTTC. The full variable domain, rest sourced from reference TRBV2 and TRBJ2-7, is EPEVTQTPSHQVTQMGQEVILRCVPISNHLYFYWYRQILGQKVEFLVSFYNNEISEKSEIFDDQFSVERPDGSNFTLKIRSTKLEDSAMYFCASGAKTEQYFGPGTRLTVT.

This rearrangement joins TRBV1 to TRBJ1-4; the table gives TRBD1 as D, unverified against the DNA. TRBV1 is classified as a pseudogene. The CDR3 extends over 15 amino acids. CDR3 bases: TGCACCAGCAGCCATCGGGACATCACTAATGAAAAACTGTTTTTT. As protein: CTSSHRDITNEKLFF.

V and J are TRBV10-2 and TRBJ2-4, with a possible D match to TRBD1 (5 bases). The CDR3 extends over 14 amino acids. Trimming stripped 4 bases from V and 4 bases from J, with 11 bases between. CDR1 WSHSY and CDR2 SAAADI come from the germline V gene. In nucleotides, the CDR3 is TGCGCCAGCAGTGTACCACAGGCTAAAAACATTCAGTACTTC. This codes for CASSVPQAKNIQYF.

This chain uses TRBV2 with TRBJ1-5, with TRBD1 as a possible D gene (6 bases). This CDR3 region has 14 residues. Germline V gene data show CDR1 as SNHLY and CDR2 as FYNNEI. The germline V and J ends were trimmed by 3 bases and 5 bases, with 11 bases remaining between them. CDR3 DNA: TGTGCCAGCAGTGATGGCCAGGGGTATCAGCCCCAGCATTTT. It encodes CASSDGQGYQPQHF.

V usage is TRBV6-6 and J usage is TRBJ1-1; 7 bases are a match to TRBD1. V lost 8 bases, J lost 3 bases, and 6 bases stayed unmatched. The germline gives CDR1 MNHNY, CDR2 SVGAGI (reference sequence). CDR3 size: 13 residues. The CDR3 loop is CASGATGDTEAFF. For the CDR3, the DNA is TGTGCCAGCGGCGCTACAGGGGACACTGAAGCTTTCTTT.

V gene TRBV28 combines with J gene TRBJ1-5; D not certain. CDR1 and CDR2 (germline): MDHEN, SYDVKM. V was cut by 5 bases and J by 4 bases, with 15 bases left in between. The CDR3 extends over 15 amino acids. CDR3 region: CASSLTHRVNQPQHF. CDR3 nucleotides: TGTGCCAGCAGTCTAACTCACAGAGTAAATCAGCCCCAGCATTTT.

The rearrangement links TRBV7-9 to TRBJ1-1; D remains unclear. CDR3 length: 16 residues. Germline V gene data show CDR1 as SEHNR and CDR2 as FQNEAQ (reference sequence). Trimming took off 7 bases at V and 4 bases at J, with 22 bases between the two ends. CDR3 sequence reads: CASTLGGAKTTTEAFF. The CDR3 nucleotides are TGTGCCAGCACCCTTGGTGGAGCCAAAACGACCACTGAAGCTTTCTTT.

The chain uses TRBV2 and TRBJ2-7; TRBD1 aligns across 7 bases. Germline-derived CDR1 and CDR2 are SNHLY and FYNNEI. The CDR3 length is 15 residues. V lost 1 base and J lost 0; bases outside the gene matches: 3. CDR3 amino acids: CASSEGTGVSYEQYF. The DNA for the CDR3 is TGTGCCAGCAGTGAAGGGACAGGAGTCTCCTACGAGCAGTACTTC.

This clone was counted once. The gene calls are TRBV27 and TRBJ2-7; 7 nucleotides agree with TRBD2. The CDR3 runs to 15 residues. Germline V gives CDR1 MNHEY, CDR2 SMNVEV (reference sequence). The V gene end was trimmed by 4 bases and the J gene end by 7 bases; junction bases not matched to a gene: 13. DNA of the CDR3: TGTGCCAGCAGTTCCCCCGGGGGAGGGAGTGGGGAGCAGTACTTC. Translated: CASSSPGGGSGEQYF.

V usage is TRBV5-4 and J usage is TRBJ2-2, with D possibly matching TRBD2 (6 bases). The CDR3 is 16 amino acids. The V and J ends lost 4 bases and 5 bases respectively, with 18 bases between them. CDR1 and CDR2 from the germline V gene are SGHNT and YYREEE (reference sequence). In DNA, the CDR3 is TGTGCCAGCAGCCTCGGGGCTAGCGTTCAAACCGGGGAGCTGTTTTTT. Its translation: CASSLGASVQTGELFF.

V is TRBV5-1 and J is TRBJ1-1, with TRBD1 identical over 7 bases. Germline V gives CDR1 SGHRS, CDR2 YFSETQ. The CDR3 loop spans 15 amino acids. V gave up 4 bases and J gave up 2 bases; unmatched junction bases: 8. This chain's CDR3 is CASSTRQGANTEAFF. CDR3 sequence (DNA): TGCGCCAGCAGCACGCGACAGGGTGCAAACACTGAAGCTTTCTTT.